This T cell receptor (beta chain) was documented in a study of T cell repertoires in cytomegalovirus infection. Study context: Matching HLA type, along with CMV infection, was indicated by public TCR beta signatures.

Germline V gene lookup returns CDR1 DFQATT and CDR2 SNEGSKA (reference sequence). This CDR3 region has 13 residues. With 3 bases removed from V and 1 base from J, the gap between germline ends came to 9 bases. Study outcomes and limitations: Clonotypes of TCR beta that were HLA-C-restricted and CMV-specific dominated the ex vivo response. Cumulative frequency (of public TCR beta family members) identified carriers of CMV plus the relevant HLA.

MiXCR was run by TCRdb on the reads, yielding one entry per CDR3 protein. Found here are 350,000 to 450,000 distinct CDR3 sequences, 15% to 20% of them singletons; the top ten hold around 8.6%. This clonotype has more than one count but fewer than ten. What it recognizes is unknown. The receptor comes from a human donor in good health (CMV status not recorded). Some clones in this sample may be carry-over from other donors' samples. Material: PBMCs. The rearrangement uses TRBV20-1 and TRBJ1-1; TRBD1 is a possible D gene (6 bases). The DNA for the CDR3 is TGCAGTGCTAGGGAGGGGGGGAACACTGAAGCTTTCTTT. Translation: CSAREGGNTEAFF.